What follows are 10 T cell receptor beta chains derived from one specimen sequenced in a study of patients and donors after allogeneic stem cell transplantation. A single record per CDR3 protein comes from TCRdb applying MiXCR to the RT-PCR reads. The table records around 29,000 distinct CDR3 sequences, 35% to 40% of them present only once. Material for sequencing was blood, either unsorted or a sorted T cell fraction (not recorded which). These TCRs come from a human donor who was either an allogeneic HSCT recipient or a stem cell or donor lymphocyte infusion donor (not recorded which). It is not recorded whose cells these are; they may come from a transplant donor.

The CDR3 sequence: CASSGQGAAGYTF. As DNA, the CDR3 is TGTGCCAGCAGCGGACAGGGGGCCGCGGGCTACACCTTC. This chain uses TRBV9 with TRBJ1-2; 10 bases align to TRBD1. The V and J ends lost 3 bases and 8 bases, in that order; junction bases with no gene match: 4. Germline V CDR1 and CDR2: SGDLS, YYNGEE. CDR3 length: 13 residues.

This chain uses TRBV29-1 with TRBJ1-1, with D possibly matching TRBD1 (6 bases). CDR3 length: 14 amino acids. V shed 8 bases and J shed 6 bases, with 22 bases lying between them. Germline V gene data show CDR1 as SQVTM and CDR2 as ANQGSEA. The CDR3 DNA sequence: TGCAGCCGCAGAACTCCAGGGGAATACGCTGAAGCTTTCTTT. Its translation is CSRRTPGEYAEAFF.

The chain is built from TRBV3-1 and TRBJ1-5; D is ambiguous. Trimming pared 1 base from V and 5 bases from J, leaving 6 bases between. This CDR3 has 13 residues. Germline V gene data show CDR1 as LGHDT and CDR2 as YNNKEL (reference sequence). The CDR3 coding sequence is TGTGCCAGCAGCCAAGGACCTCATCAGCCCCAGCATTTT. Protein sequence: CASSQGPHQPQHF. Full variable domain (missing parts from reference TRBV3-1 and TRBJ1-5): DTAVSQTPKYLVTQMGNDKSIKCEQNLGHDTMYWYKQDSKKFLKIMFSYNNKELIINETVPNRFSPKSPDKAHLNLHINSLELGDSAVYFCASSQGPHQPQHFGDGTRLSIL.

The chain uses TRBV5-1 and TRBJ2-1, with 7 nucleotides matching TRBD1. Germline trimming cut 1 base from V and 0 bases from J; bases unmatched to any gene: 4. CDR1 and CDR2 from the germline V gene are SGHRS and YFSETQ. This CDR3 is 16 amino acids long. The CDR3, as DNA: TGCGCCAGCAGCTTGAAGGGGGCGAGCTCCTACAATGAGCAGTTCTTC. Its translation: CASSLKGASSYNEQFF.

The sample holds a few counts of this clonotype. The chain has TRBV29-1 and TRBJ2-5, with D perhaps TRBD2 (5 bases). Trimming took off 5 bases at V and 7 bases at J, with 14 bases between the two ends. The germline V gene has CDR1 SQVTM and CDR2 ANQGSEA. The CDR3 runs to 12 residues. Written as DNA, the CDR3 is TGCAGCGTTCGTACCGGGAAGGGGACCCAGTACTTC. It yields the protein CSVRTGKGTQYF.

The J gene is TRBJ2-7, the V gene TRBV27; D is possibly TRBD1 (6 bases). CDR1 and CDR2 from the germline V gene are MNHEY and SMNVEV (reference sequence). V gave up 5 bases and J gave up 5 bases, with 25 bases separating them. The CDR3 is 17 residues long. CDR3 region: CASSPTQGHRLGNEQYV. The CDR3 DNA sequence: TGTGCCAGCAGTCCCACACAGGGACACCGCCTAGGGAACGAGCAGTACGTC.

The chain links TRBV29-1 to TRBJ1-5, with D maybe TRBD1 (5 bases). The CDR3 is 13 residues long. Deletions cut 5 bases from V and 5 bases from J, with 13 bases between. Germline lookup yields CDR1 SQVTM and CDR2 ANQGSEA. The CDR3 sequence is CSVWAGLDQPQHF. Here the CDR3 DNA reads TGCAGCGTTTGGGCAGGGTTAGATCAGCCCCAGCATTTT.

The chain combines TRBV4-2 with TRBJ2-1; 8 bases map to TRBD2. J gave up 0 bases and V 2 bases, and 6 bases lay outside the gene matches. CDR1 LGHNA and CDR2 YNFKEQ come from the germline V gene. The CDR3 spans 17 residues. The CDR3 spells CASSQPRAGASYNEQFF. DNA of the CDR3: TGTGCCAGCAGCCAACCAAGAGCGGGAGCCTCCTACAATGAGCAGTTCTTC.

CDR3 sequence: CASSYGSKETQYF. CDR3 nucleotides: TGTGCCAGCAGTTACGGGAGTAAAGAGACCCAGTACTTC. V usage is TRBV6-6 and J usage is TRBJ2-5; D possibly corresponds to TRBD2 (5 bases). The CDR3 sequence is 13 residues long. Germline lookup yields CDR1 MNHNY and CDR2 SVGAGI (reference sequence). V shed 2 bases and J shed 3 bases, with 7 bases lying between them.

CDR3 sequence reads: CASSRDRITDTQYF. CDR3 nucleotides: TGTGCCAGCAGCCGGGACAGAATCACAGATACGCAGTATTTT. The chain is built from TRBV6-5 and TRBJ2-3; 7 bases map to TRBD1. V was clipped by 6 bases and J by 2 bases; unmatched bases: 5. CDR1 is MNHEY and CDR2 is SVGAGI in the germline V gene. This CDR3 has 14 residues.